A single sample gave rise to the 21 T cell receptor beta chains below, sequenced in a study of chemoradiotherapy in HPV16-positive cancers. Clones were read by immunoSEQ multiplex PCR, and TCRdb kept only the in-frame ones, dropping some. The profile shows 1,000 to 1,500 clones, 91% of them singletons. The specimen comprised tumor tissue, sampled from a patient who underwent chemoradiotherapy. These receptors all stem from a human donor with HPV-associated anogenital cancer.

The CDR3 bases are TGTGCCAGCAGCTTGTTTTTTCAGGGGGCCGTGGTTTCACCCCTCCACTTT. This encodes CASSLFFQGAVVSPLHF. The chain couples TRBV5-4 to TRBJ1-6, with 8 bases fitting TRBD1. CDR1 is SGHNT and CDR2 is YYREEE in the germline V gene (reference sequence). CDR3 length: 17 residues. V shed 1 base, J shed 9 bases, and the junction held 12 bases outside the gene matches.

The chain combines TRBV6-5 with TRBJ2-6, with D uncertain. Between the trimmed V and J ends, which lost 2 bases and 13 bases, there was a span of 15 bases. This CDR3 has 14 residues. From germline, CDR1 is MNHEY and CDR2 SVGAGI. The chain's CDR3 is CASSYDLVEGVLTF. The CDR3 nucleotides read TGTGCCAGCAGTTACGATTTAGTAGAAGGGGTCCTGACTTTC.

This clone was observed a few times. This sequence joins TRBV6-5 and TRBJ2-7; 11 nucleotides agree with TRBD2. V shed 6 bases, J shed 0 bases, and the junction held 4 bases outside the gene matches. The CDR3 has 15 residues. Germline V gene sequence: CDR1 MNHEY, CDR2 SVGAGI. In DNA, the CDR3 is TGTGCCAGCAGACCTACTAGCGGGAGCTCCTACGAGCAGTACTTC. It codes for CASRPTSGSSYEQYF.

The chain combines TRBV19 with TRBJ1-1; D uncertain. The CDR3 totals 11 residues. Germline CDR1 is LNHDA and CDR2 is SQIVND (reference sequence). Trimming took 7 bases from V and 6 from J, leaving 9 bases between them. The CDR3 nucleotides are TGTGCCAGTAACGACCGGGCTGAAGCTTTCTTT. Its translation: CASNDRAEAFF.

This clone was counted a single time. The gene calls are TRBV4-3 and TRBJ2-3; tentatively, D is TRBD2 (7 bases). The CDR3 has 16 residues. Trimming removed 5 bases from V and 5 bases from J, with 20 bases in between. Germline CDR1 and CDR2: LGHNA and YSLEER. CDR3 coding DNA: TGCGCCAGCAGCAAGGGCATCGGGGGGCAAGGAGATACGCAGTATTTT. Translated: CASSKGIGGQGDTQYF.

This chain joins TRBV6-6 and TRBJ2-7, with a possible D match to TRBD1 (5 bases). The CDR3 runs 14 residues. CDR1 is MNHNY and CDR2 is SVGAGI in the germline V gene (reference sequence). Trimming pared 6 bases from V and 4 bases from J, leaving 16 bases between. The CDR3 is CASSHAQGTYEQYF. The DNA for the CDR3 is TGTGCCAGCAGCCATGCCCAGGGAACATACGAGCAGTACTTC.

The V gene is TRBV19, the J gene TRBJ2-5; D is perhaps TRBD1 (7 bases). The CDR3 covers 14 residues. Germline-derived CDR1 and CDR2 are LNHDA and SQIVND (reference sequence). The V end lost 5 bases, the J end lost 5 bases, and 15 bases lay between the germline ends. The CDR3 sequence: CASSRDSGGETQYF. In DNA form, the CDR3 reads TGTGCCAGTAGTCGGGACAGTGGGGGGGAGACCCAGTACTTC.

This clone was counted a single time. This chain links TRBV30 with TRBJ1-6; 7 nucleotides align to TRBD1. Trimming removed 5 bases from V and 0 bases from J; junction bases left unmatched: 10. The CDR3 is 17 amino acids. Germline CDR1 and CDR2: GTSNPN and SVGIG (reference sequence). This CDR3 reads CAWGLQGISSYNSPLHF. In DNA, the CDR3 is TGTGCCTGGGGTCTACAGGGGATTAGCTCCTATAATTCACCCCTCCACTTT.

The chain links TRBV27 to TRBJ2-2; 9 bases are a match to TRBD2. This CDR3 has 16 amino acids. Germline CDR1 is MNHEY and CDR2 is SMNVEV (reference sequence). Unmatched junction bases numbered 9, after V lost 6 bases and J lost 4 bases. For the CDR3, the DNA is TGTGCCAGCAGCCTTGGGGCGGGGGGGCTCACCGGGGAGCTGTTTTTT. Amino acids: CASSLGAGGLTGELFF.

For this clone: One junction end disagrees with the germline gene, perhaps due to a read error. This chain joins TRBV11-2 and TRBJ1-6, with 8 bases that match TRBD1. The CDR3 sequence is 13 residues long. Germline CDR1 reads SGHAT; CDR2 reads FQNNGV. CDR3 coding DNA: TGTGCCAGCAGCTTTCGGGAGGGGGGACAGGAGATCTTT. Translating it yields CASSFREGGQEIF.

The CDR3 coding sequence is TGTGCCACCAGCTCGACAGGTCAGCCCCAGCATTTT. Protein sequence: CATSSTGQPQHF. The rearrangement uses TRBV15 and TRBJ1-5, with D possibly TRBD1 on 6 matching bases. V lost 5 bases and J lost 6, with 8 bases in between. The germline V gene encodes CDR1 LNHNV and CDR2 YYDKDF (reference sequence). This CDR3 comprises 12 residues. Filled out from reference TRBV15 and TRBJ1-5, the complete variable domain reads DAMVIQNPRYQVTQFGKPVTLSCSQTLNHNVMYWYQQKSSQAPKLLFHYYDKDFNNEADTPDNFQSRRPNTSFCFLDIRSPGLGDTAMYLCATSSTGQPQHFGDGTRLSIL.

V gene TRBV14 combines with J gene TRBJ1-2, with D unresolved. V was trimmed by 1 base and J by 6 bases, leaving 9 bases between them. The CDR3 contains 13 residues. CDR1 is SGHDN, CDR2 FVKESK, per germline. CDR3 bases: TGTGCCAGCAGCCAAGCCGGGTACCATGGCTACACCTTC. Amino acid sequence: CASSQAGYHGYTF. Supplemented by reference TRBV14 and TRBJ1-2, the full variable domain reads EAGVTQFPSHSVIEKGQTVTLRCDPISGHDNLYWYRRVMGKEIKFLLHFVKESKQDESGMPNNRFLAERTGGTYSTLKVQPAELEDSGVYFCASSQAGYHGYTFGSGTRLTVV.

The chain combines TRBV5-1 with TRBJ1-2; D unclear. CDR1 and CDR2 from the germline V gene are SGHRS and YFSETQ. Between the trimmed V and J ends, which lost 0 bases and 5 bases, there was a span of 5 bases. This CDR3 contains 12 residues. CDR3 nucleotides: TGCGCCAGCAGCTTGGACGCGTATGGCTACACCTTC. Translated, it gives CASSLDAYGYTF.

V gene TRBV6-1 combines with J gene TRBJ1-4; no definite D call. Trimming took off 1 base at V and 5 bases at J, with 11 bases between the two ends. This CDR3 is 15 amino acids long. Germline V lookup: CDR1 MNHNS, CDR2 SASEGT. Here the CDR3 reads CASSEGRRINEKLFF. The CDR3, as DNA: TGTGCCAGCAGTGAAGGACGGCGAATAAATGAAAAACTGTTTTTT.

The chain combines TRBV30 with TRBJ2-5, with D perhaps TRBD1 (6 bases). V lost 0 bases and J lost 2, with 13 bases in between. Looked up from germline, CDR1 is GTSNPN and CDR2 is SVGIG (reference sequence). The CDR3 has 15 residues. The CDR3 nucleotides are TGTGCCTGGAGTGTAGGGGGACACGCGCAAGAGACCCAGTACTTC. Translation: CAWSVGGHAQETQYF.

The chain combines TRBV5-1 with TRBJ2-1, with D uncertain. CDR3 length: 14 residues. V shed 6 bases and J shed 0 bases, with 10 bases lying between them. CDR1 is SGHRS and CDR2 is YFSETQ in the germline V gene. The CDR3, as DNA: TGCGCCAGCACGGAAGATTACTCCTACAATGAGCAGTTCTTC. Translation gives CASTEDYSYNEQFF. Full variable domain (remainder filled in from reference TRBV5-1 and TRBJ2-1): KAGVTQTPRYLIKTRGQQVTLSCSPISGHRSVSWYQQTPGQGLQFLFEYFSETQRNKGNFPGRFSGRQFSNSRSEMNVSTLELGDSALYLCASTEDYSYNEQFFGPGTRLTVL.

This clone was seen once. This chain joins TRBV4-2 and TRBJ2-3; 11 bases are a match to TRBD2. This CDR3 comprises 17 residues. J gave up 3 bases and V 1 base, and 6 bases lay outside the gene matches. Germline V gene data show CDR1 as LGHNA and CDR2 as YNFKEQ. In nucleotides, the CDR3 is TGTGCCAGCAGCCAAGTCGTAGCGGGAGGGCCAACAGATACGCAGTATTTT. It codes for CASSQVVAGGPTDTQYF.

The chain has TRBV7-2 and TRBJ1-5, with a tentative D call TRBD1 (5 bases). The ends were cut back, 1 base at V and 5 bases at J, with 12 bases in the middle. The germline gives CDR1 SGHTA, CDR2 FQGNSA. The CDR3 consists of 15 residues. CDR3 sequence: CASSLVLRGDQPQHF. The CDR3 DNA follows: TGTGCCAGCAGCTTAGTTTTGAGGGGCGATCAGCCCCAGCATTTT.

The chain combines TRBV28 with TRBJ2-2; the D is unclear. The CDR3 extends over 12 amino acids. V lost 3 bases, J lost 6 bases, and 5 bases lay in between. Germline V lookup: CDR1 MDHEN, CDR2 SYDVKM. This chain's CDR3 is CASSLSSGELFF. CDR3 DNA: TGTGCCAGCAGTTTGAGTTCCGGGGAGCTGTTTTTT.

As DNA, the CDR3 is TGTGCCTGGAGCCGCCGGACAGGCCGTGTGACCCAGTACTTC. Translation gives CAWSRRTGRVTQYF. V gene TRBV30 combines with J gene TRBJ2-5, with 7 bases that match TRBD1. V lost 3 bases to trimming and J lost 7 bases; unmatched junction nucleotides: 11. Germline values: CDR1 GTSNPN, CDR2 SVGIG (reference sequence). There are 14 residues in the CDR3.

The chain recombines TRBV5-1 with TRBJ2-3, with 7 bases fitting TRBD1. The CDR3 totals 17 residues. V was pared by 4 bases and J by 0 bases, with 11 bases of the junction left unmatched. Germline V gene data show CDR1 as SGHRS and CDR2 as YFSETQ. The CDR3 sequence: CASSNTPTGQSTDTQYF. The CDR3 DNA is TGCGCCAGCAGCAATACCCCGACAGGGCAGAGCACAGATACGCAGTATTTT.